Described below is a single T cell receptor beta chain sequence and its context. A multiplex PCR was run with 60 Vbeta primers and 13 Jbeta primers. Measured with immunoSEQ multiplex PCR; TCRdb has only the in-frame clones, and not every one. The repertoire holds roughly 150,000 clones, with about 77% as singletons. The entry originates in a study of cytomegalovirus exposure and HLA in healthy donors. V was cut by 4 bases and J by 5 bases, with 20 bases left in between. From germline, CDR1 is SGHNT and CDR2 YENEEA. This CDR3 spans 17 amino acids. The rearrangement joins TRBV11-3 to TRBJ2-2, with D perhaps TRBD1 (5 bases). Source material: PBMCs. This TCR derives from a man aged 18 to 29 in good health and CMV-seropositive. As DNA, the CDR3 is TGTGCCAGCAGCTCCCACCAGGGTCGAATAGAAACCGGGGAGCTGTTTTTT. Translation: CASSSHQGRIETGELFF.